Shown below are 18 T cell receptor beta chains from a single sample sequenced in a study of technical replicates of blood from a few donors listed by TCRdb under 2017. Library construction relied on the immunoSEQ multiplex PCR assay. In TCRdb, the immuneACCESS table is reduced to in-frame sequences with V and J assigned. These tables do not hold every clone; where another copy was compared, an unresolved V gene accounts for under half, and the others remain unexplained. The sample has some 56,000 clones on record, around 96% of them singletons. 3% to 3.5% of the sample rests with the top ten. The sample taken for sequencing was PBMCs. These receptors were collected from a human donor in good health. Some clones in this sample may be carry-over from other donors' samples.

The J gene is TRBJ1-1, the V gene TRBV10-3, with D tentatively TRBD1 (6 bases). The V gene lost 5 bases and the J gene lost 3 bases, with 16 bases spanning the gap. The length of the CDR3 is 15 residues. Germline V CDR1 and CDR2: ENHRY, SYGVKD. The CDR3 loop is CAISQRGGVDTEAFF. In DNA, the CDR3 is TGTGCCATCAGTCAAAGGGGGGGGGTAGACACTGAAGCTTTCTTT.

V is TRBV6-4 and J is TRBJ2-5; 7 nucleotides match TRBD1. Germline lookup yields CDR1 MRHNA and CDR2 SNTAGT. This CDR3 is built from 11 residues. V lost 10 bases and J lost 10; bases outside the gene matches: 9. This CDR3 reads CANPAGGDQYF. The DNA of the CDR3 is TGTGCCAACCCGGCAGGGGGTGACCAGTACTTC.

This chain joins TRBV7-2 and TRBJ1-2; 7 nucleotides line up with TRBD1. The CDR3 has 13 residues. Unmatched junction bases numbered 7, after V lost 6 bases and J lost 6 bases. Germline assignment: CDR1 SGHTA and CDR2 FQGNSA. The DNA of the CDR3 is TGTGCCAGCAGGAATACAGGGGCGAATGGCTACACCTTC. It is translated as CASRNTGANGYTF.

This chain joins TRBV6-4 and TRBJ2-1, with unresolved D. This CDR3 has 13 amino acids. V was shortened by 3 bases and J by 5 bases, with 8 bases between the two germline ends. Germline loops: CDR1 MRHNA, CDR2 SNTAGT. Here the CDR3 reads CASSDGPNNEQFF. The CDR3 nucleotides read TGTGCCAGCAGTGATGGGCCCAACAATGAGCAGTTCTTC.

The J gene is TRBJ1-1, the V gene TRBV5-8; D remains ambiguous. V was clipped by 6 bases and J by 4 bases, with 19 bases between them. The CDR3 spans 15 residues. Germline assignment: CDR1 SGHTS and CDR2 YDEGEE. The CDR3 is CASMNGVLVITEAFF. The CDR3 DNA is TGTGCCAGCATGAACGGGGTTCTTGTTATCACTGAAGCTTTCTTT. The variable domain in full, with the rest retrieved from reference TRBV5-8 and TRBJ1-1, is EAGVTQSPTHLIKTRGQQATLRCSPISGHTSVYWYQQALGLGLQFLLWYDEGEERNRGNFPPRFSGRQFPNYSSELNVNALELEDSALYLCASMNGVLVITEAFFGQGTRLTVV.

The chain is built from TRBV18 and TRBJ2-7; 9 bases line up with TRBD2. The ends lost 2 bases at V and 5 bases at J; junction bases unmatched: 7. CDR1 KGHSH and CDR2 LQKENI come from the germline V gene. This CDR3 comprises 15 residues. In DNA form, the CDR3 reads TGTGCCAGCTCACCATTAGCGGGAGTAGGAGACGAGCAGTACTTC. Translated, it gives CASSPLAGVGDEQYF.

J is TRBJ2-1 and V is TRBV10-3; D is possibly TRBD1 (6 bases). Trimming left V 7 bases short and J 7 bases short, with 14 bases between. This CDR3 spans 13 amino acids. From germline, CDR1 is ENHRY and CDR2 SYGVKD. The CDR3 is CAIKGEGGNEQFF. Written as DNA, the CDR3 is TGTGCCATCAAGGGAGAAGGGGGTAATGAGCAGTTCTTC.

This clone occurred once. V usage is TRBV28 and J usage is TRBJ1-2, with 8 bases fitting TRBD1. The J segment lost 2 bases and the V segment lost 5 bases, leaving 1 base of the junction unmatched. Germline CDR1 is MDHEN and CDR2 is SYDVKM. The CDR3 extends over 13 amino acids. Written as DNA, the CDR3 is TGTGCCAGCAGTAGACAGGGGAACTATGGCTACACCTTC. Amino acids: CASSRQGNYGYTF.

This clone appeared a few times. This chain connects TRBV11-2 to TRBJ2-7; 9 bases map to TRBD2. This CDR3 contains 16 residues. V shed 5 bases, J shed 0 bases, and the junction held 8 bases outside the gene matches. CDR1 and CDR2 (germline): SGHAT, FQNNGV. In DNA, the CDR3 is TGTGCCAGCAGCCACGTAGCGGGGGCCCACTCCTACGAGCAGTACTTC. Protein: CASSHVAGAHSYEQYF.

CDR3 region: CASSPGLAGGSDTQYF. In DNA form, the CDR3 reads TGTGCCAGCAGCCCGGGACTAGCGGGGGGATCAGATACGCAGTATTTT. The chain joins TRBV5-4 to TRBJ2-3; 15 positions agree with TRBD2. Germline values: CDR1 SGHNT, CDR2 YYREEE (reference sequence). The CDR3 totals 16 residues. V lost 4 bases to trimming and J lost 4 bases; unmatched junction nucleotides: 4.

V and J are TRBV5-1 and TRBJ2-5; 11 positions agree with TRBD1. V shed 3 bases, J shed 4 bases, and the junction held 8 bases outside the gene matches. The CDR3 has 16 residues. Germline CDR1 reads SGHRS; CDR2 reads YFSETQ. CDR3 residues: CASSSNPGQGGETQYF. DNA of the CDR3: TGCGCCAGCAGCTCAAACCCGGGACAGGGGGGAGAGACCCAGTACTTC.

The CDR3 region is CASSKASGRAVELFF. In DNA, the CDR3 is TGTGCCAGCAGCAAGGCTAGCGGGAGGGCGGTGGAGCTGTTTTTT. The chain couples TRBV5-6 to TRBJ2-2; 12 nucleotides match TRBD2. V lost 4 bases to trimming and J lost 10 bases; unmatched junction nucleotides: 8. Looked up from germline, CDR1 is SGHDT and CDR2 is YYEEEE. CDR3 length: 15 residues.

The V gene is TRBV5-6, the J gene TRBJ2-3; tentatively, D is TRBD1 (7 bases). Germline V lookup: CDR1 SGHDT, CDR2 YYEEEE. Trimming left V 4 bases short and J 5 bases short, with 17 bases between. The CDR3 contains 15 residues. CDR3 protein: CASSETGEVVDTQYF. Here the CDR3 DNA reads TGTGCCAGCAGCGAAACAGGGGAGGTCGTAGATACGCAGTATTTT.

The chain couples TRBV14 to TRBJ2-7; 8 bases agree with TRBD1. The CDR3 is made up of 16 amino acids. Germline V gives CDR1 SGHDN, CDR2 FVKESK. V shed 4 bases, J shed 0 bases, and the junction held 8 bases outside the gene matches. The DNA for the CDR3 is TGTGCCAGCAGCCTGGAATACAGGGGGAGCTCCTACGAGCAGTACTTC. The encoded protein is CASSLEYRGSSYEQYF.

The genes are TRBV10-3 and TRBJ1-1; D remains ambiguous. This CDR3 has 13 amino acids. The V gene lost 6 bases and the J gene lost 1 base, with 9 bases spanning the gap. CDR1 and CDR2 (germline): ENHRY, SYGVKD. The CDR3 is CAIRGGRNTEAFF. The DNA for the CDR3 is TGTGCCATCAGGGGAGGTCGGAACACTGAAGCTTTCTTT.

The chain joins TRBV5-6 to TRBJ1-1, with 7 positions matching TRBD1. With V trimmed by 6 bases and J by 3 bases, 14 bases remained unmatched. This CDR3 has 16 residues. Germline CDR1 and CDR2: SGHDT and YYEEEE. In DNA, the CDR3 is TGTGCCAGCATCCCGGGACTGACAGGGAAAGACACTGAAGCTTTCTTT. Amino acids: CASIPGLTGKDTEAFF.

The chain is built from TRBV4-2 and TRBJ2-5; D gene ambiguous. The CDR3 consists of 14 residues. Germline lookup yields CDR1 LGHNA and CDR2 YNFKEQ. The germline V and J ends were trimmed by 3 bases and 2 bases, with 10 bases remaining between them. CDR3 nucleotides: TGTGCCAGCAGCCAGTGGTACGCGCAAGAGACCCAGTACTTC. It translates to CASSQWYAQETQYF.

The chain couples TRBV5-8 to TRBJ2-7, with 10 bases identical to TRBD2. Trimming cost V 2 bases and J 8 bases; bases outside gene matches: 10. CDR3 length: 15 residues. CDR1 is SGHTS, CDR2 YDEGEE, per germline. CDR3 region: CASSLIRSGRAQQYF. CDR3 nucleotide sequence: TGTGCCAGCAGCTTAATAAGGAGCGGGAGGGCTCAGCAGTACTTC.